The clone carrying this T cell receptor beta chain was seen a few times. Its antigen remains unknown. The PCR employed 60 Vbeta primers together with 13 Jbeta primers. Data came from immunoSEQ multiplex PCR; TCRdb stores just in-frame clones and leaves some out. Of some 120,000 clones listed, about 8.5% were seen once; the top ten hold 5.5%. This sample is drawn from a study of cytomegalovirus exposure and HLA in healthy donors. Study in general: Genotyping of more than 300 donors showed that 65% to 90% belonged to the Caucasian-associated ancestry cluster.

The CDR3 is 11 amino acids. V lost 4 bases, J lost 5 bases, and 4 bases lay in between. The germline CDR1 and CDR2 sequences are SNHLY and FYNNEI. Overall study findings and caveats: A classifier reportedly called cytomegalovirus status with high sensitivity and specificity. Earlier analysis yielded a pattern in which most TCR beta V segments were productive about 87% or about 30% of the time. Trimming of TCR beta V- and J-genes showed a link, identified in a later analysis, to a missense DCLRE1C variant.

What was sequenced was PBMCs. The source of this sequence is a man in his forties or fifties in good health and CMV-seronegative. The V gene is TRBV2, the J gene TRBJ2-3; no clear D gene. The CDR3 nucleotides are TGTGCCAGCAGTGTTCGAGATACGCAGTATTTT. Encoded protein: CASSVRDTQYF.